The 21 T cell receptor beta chains in this list originate from one sample, sequenced in a study of shared clonotypes between healthy human individuals (dated by TCRdb to 2018 to 2021). Libraries were made using the immunoSEQ multiplex PCR assay. This is the immuneACCESS table as TCRdb keeps it, with only in-frame sequences that have V and J called. A part of the clones is gone; compared with another copy, unresolved V genes explain less than half, and the rest is unexplained. The sample profile shows around 1.9 million clones; about 93% of them were found once. More than 1.5% of the sample is held by the ten biggest clonotypes. CD8 naive samples were obtained by positive selection for CCR7 among CD45RO-negative cells, yielding a CD45RA+CCR7+ population from which TemRA cells were excluded. Sequences were obtained from naive CD8+ T cells from PBMCs. Explained via the paper, the cell subset or site label denotes: CD45RA+CCR7+. These receptors were collected from a man between 18 and 35 years old in good health. Some clones in this sample may be carry-over from other donors' samples.

The CDR3 DNA follows: TGTGCCAGCAGTTCGCAAAGCTCGGGACAGGAAGGCACAGATACGCAGTATTTT. Translation gives CASSSQSSGQEGTDTQYF. The chain links TRBV28 to TRBJ2-3; 8 positions agree with TRBD1. CDR1 is MDHEN and CDR2 is SYDVKM in the germline V gene. The CDR3 runs 18 residues. V gave up 4 bases and J gave up 1 base; unmatched junction bases: 13.

The rearrangement joins TRBV13 to TRBJ2-4; D may be TRBD1 (6 bases). Trimming took off 5 bases at V and 1 base at J, with 12 bases between the two ends. Germline CDR1 and CDR2: PRHDT and FYEKMQ (reference sequence). The CDR3 is made up of 15 amino acids. The CDR3 reads CASSRGDIAKNIQYF. The CDR3 coding sequence is TGTGCCAGCAGCCGTGGGGACATCGCCAAAAACATTCAGTACTTC.

The gene calls are TRBV9 and TRBJ1-4, with 7 bases aligning to TRBD1. The CDR3 contains 15 residues. The germline V gene has CDR1 SGDLS and CDR2 YYNGEE. V trimming: 5 bases; J trimming: 5 bases; junction bases outside the gene matches: 9. The CDR3 loop reads CASSHSGTENEKLFF. The CDR3 nucleotides read TGTGCCAGCAGTCATTCGGGGACAGAGAATGAAAAACTGTTTTTT. Using reference TRBV9 and TRBJ1-4 for the parts outside the CDR3, the full variable domain is DSGVTQTPKHLITATGQRVTLRCSPRSGDLSVYWYQQSLDQGLQFLIQYYNGEERAKGNILERFSAQQFPDLHSELNLSSLELGDSALYFCASSHSGTENEKLFFGSGTQLSVL.

Only a few counts were recorded for this clone. The gene calls are TRBV9 and TRBJ1-2; D might be TRBD1 (5 bases). The V end lost 3 bases, the J end lost 4 bases, and 13 bases lay between the germline ends. Per the germline V gene, CDR1 is SGDLS and CDR2 is YYNGEE. There are 14 residues in the CDR3. The CDR3 nucleotides read TGTGCCAGCAGCGACTCGCAGGGAGGCTATGGCTACACCTTC. Amino acid sequence: CASSDSQGGYGYTF.

The J gene is TRBJ2-5, the V gene TRBV7-7, with 9 bases identical to TRBD1. Trimming cost V 5 bases and J 2 bases; bases outside gene matches: 3. The CDR3 runs to 14 residues. CDR1 SSHAT and CDR2 FNYEAQ come from the germline V gene (reference sequence). As DNA, the CDR3 is TGTGCCAGCAGCATCGGACAGGGGCAAGAGACCCAGTACTTC. Translating it yields CASSIGQGQETQYF.

This chain connects TRBV9 to TRBJ2-1, with TRBD2 identical over 8 bases. V trimming: 1 base; J trimming: 2 bases; junction bases outside the gene matches: 5. The CDR3 has 16 amino acids. In germline, CDR1 is SGDLS, CDR2 YYNGEE. In DNA form, the CDR3 reads TGTGCCAGCAGCGTACGCAGCGGGAGAACCTACAATGAGCAGTTCTTC. The encoded protein is CASSVRSGRTYNEQFF.

V and J are TRBV5-1 and TRBJ1-3; TRBD1 matches 7 bases. This CDR3 comprises 17 residues. V dropped 0 bases and J dropped 0; count of bases not matched to a gene: 6. Germline CDR1 and CDR2: SGHRS and YFSETQ. CDR3 DNA sequence: TGCGCCAGCAGCTTGGTTATAGGGGGCTTCTCTGGAAACACCATATATTTT. It codes for CASSLVIGGFSGNTIYF.

Points on this clone: Other DNA sequences in this specimen translate into the identical CDR3. This chain joins TRBV7-8 and TRBJ1-1; D uncertain. The CDR3 consists of 15 residues. The V end was cut by 1 base, the J end by 3 bases, with 12 bases between. Germline V gives CDR1 SGHVS, CDR2 FQNEAQ. CDR3 sequence reads: CASSLVVRGDTEAFF. For the CDR3, the DNA is TGTGCCAGCAGCTTAGTTGTGCGCGGGGACACTGAAGCTTTCTTT.

The chain carries TRBV11-3 and TRBJ1-1; 8 nucleotides match TRBD1. The CDR3 loop spans 16 amino acids. Germline V gives CDR1 SGHNT, CDR2 YENEEA. V shed 5 bases, J shed 1 base, and the junction held 9 bases outside the gene matches. CDR3 in amino acids: CASSPPGQEQNTEAFF. In DNA, the CDR3 is TGTGCCAGCAGCCCACCGGGACAGGAGCAGAACACTGAAGCTTTCTTT.

A remark on this clone: Other DNA variants within this sample encode the same CDR3. V gene TRBV9 combines with J gene TRBJ1-5; TRBD1 might be the D (5 bases). Per germline, CDR1 SGDLS and CDR2 YYNGEE. This CDR3 region has 15 residues. V was clipped by 0 bases and J by 3 bases, with 10 bases between them. In nucleotides, the CDR3 is TGTGCCAGCAGCGTAGGATTGGGGGTCAATCAGCCCCAGCATTTT. As protein: CASSVGLGVNQPQHF.

V gene TRBV7-9 combines with J gene TRBJ1-4; TRBD1 might be the D (5 bases). With 2 bases removed from V and 0 bases from J, the gap between germline ends came to 10 bases. The CDR3 has 16 residues. Per germline, CDR1 SEHNR and CDR2 FQNEAQ (reference sequence). The CDR3 DNA reads as TGTGCCAGCAGCTTACAGGGCCTTGCAACTAATGAAAAACTGTTTTTT. Its protein is CASSLQGLATNEKLFF. The full variable domain, its missing parts supplied by reference TRBV7-9 and TRBJ1-4, is DTGVSQNPRHKITKRGQNVTFRCDPISEHNRLYWYRQTLGQGPEFLTYFQNEAQLEKSRLLSDRFSAERPKGSFSTLEIQRTEQGDSAMYLCASSLQGLATNEKLFFGSGTQLSVL.

The J gene is TRBJ2-7, the V gene TRBV4-2, with D perhaps given as TRBD1 or TRBD2 (7 bases each). V was clipped by 4 bases and J by 4 bases, with 20 bases between them. Looked up from germline, CDR1 is LGHNA and CDR2 is YNFKEQ. The CDR3 has 16 residues. For the CDR3, the DNA is TGTGCCAGCAGCCTCGGGGAGGGACAGACGTCTTACGAGCAGTACTTC. This gives the protein CASSLGEGQTSYEQYF.

This chain uses TRBV27 with TRBJ1-2; D gene unclear. Trimming removed 0 bases from V and 7 bases from J, with 9 bases in between. Germline CDR1 is MNHEY and CDR2 is SMNVEV (reference sequence). This CDR3 region has 13 residues. CDR3 nucleotides: TGTGCCAGCAGTTTATCAGCGGGGAGTGGCTACACCTTC. This encodes CASSLSAGSGYTF.

This clone has a single count. The rearrangement joins TRBV7-9 to TRBJ2-2; perhaps TRBD2 as D (6 bases). Germline loops: CDR1 SEHNR, CDR2 FQNEAQ (reference sequence). The ends were cut back, 5 bases at V and 2 bases at J, with 9 bases in the middle. This CDR3 contains 14 residues. CDR3: CASSPGENTGELFF. CDR3 DNA sequence: TGTGCCAGCAGCCCGGGGGAAAACACCGGGGAGCTGTTTTTT.

The V call is TRBV4-2, the J call TRBJ1-1, with D unclear. Germline values: CDR1 LGHNA, CDR2 YNFKEQ. CDR3 size: 15 residues. Trimming stripped 0 bases from V and 8 bases from J, with 16 bases between. CDR3 coding DNA: TGTGCCAGCAGCCAAGATAGCCTATTCCCCGCGGAAGCTTTCTTT. Its translation is CASSQDSLFPAEAFF.

The CDR3 DNA follows: TGTGCCAGCAGTTGGCACAGCACCTCCTACGAGCAGTACTTC. Protein sequence: CASSWHSTSYEQYF. V is TRBV27 and J is TRBJ2-7; no reliable D call. The V and J ends lost 4 bases and 0 bases respectively, with 10 bases between them. Looked up from germline, CDR1 is MNHEY and CDR2 is SMNVEV (reference sequence). This CDR3 is built from 14 residues.

The chain joins TRBV28 to TRBJ2-1, with 7 bases identical to TRBD1. The junction had 4 bases not matched to a gene; V was cut back by 3 bases and J by 2 bases. CDR3 length: 15 amino acids. Germline V gene data show CDR1 as MDHEN and CDR2 as SYDVKM. For the CDR3, the DNA is TGTGCCAGCAGTTTTTTACAGGGGACCTACAATGAGCAGTTCTTC. Protein product: CASSFLQGTYNEQFF. The entire variable domain, with the rest obtained from reference TRBV28 and TRBJ2-1, is as follows: DVKVTQSSRYLVKRTGEKVFLECVQDMDHENMFWYRQDPGLGLRLIYFSYDVKMKEKGDIPEGYSVSREKKERFSLILESASTNQTSMYLCASSFLQGTYNEQFFGPGTRLTVL.

This clone came up a few times. V and J are TRBV10-1 and TRBJ2-2; D remains ambiguous. The CDR3 is made up of 13 amino acids. Deletions cut 4 bases from V and 6 bases from J, with 9 bases between. CDR1 and CDR2 (germline): WNHNN, SYGVQD (reference sequence). The CDR3 nucleotides read TGCGCCAGCAGTGGGGCTCCAGCCGGGGAGCTGTTTTTT. The encoded protein is CASSGAPAGELFF.

With regard to this clone: The same CDR3 can be traced to other DNA sequences in this sample. The V and J genes are TRBV13 and TRBJ2-7; unclear D gene. This CDR3 is 13 amino acids long. The V end lost 0 bases, the J end lost 3 bases, and 6 bases lay between the germline ends. The germline V gene encodes CDR1 PRHDT and CDR2 FYEKMQ (reference sequence). CDR3 in DNA: TGTGCCAGCAGCTTAGGTGTCAGCTACGAGCAGTACTTC. Translating it yields CASSLGVSYEQYF.

This rearrangement joins TRBV7-9 to TRBJ2-1, with a possible D match to TRBD2 (6 bases). Looked up from germline, CDR1 is SEHNR and CDR2 is FQNEAQ (reference sequence). Trimming left V 2 bases short and J 6 bases short, with 17 bases between. This CDR3 is built from 16 residues. The CDR3 region is CASSLPRGGAGNEQFF. The CDR3 coding sequence is TGTGCCAGCAGCTTACCCCGGGGAGGCGCCGGCAATGAGCAGTTCTTC.

This clone was found once. The chain uses TRBV7-9 and TRBJ2-6; D remains ambiguous. Deletions cut 0 bases from V and 0 bases from J, with 15 bases between. CDR1 is SEHNR, CDR2 FQNEAQ, per germline (reference sequence). The CDR3 covers 19 residues. CDR3 coding DNA: TGTGCCAGCAGCTTAGCTTGGAACAGTATCCACTCTGGGGCCAACGTCCTGACTTTC. This encodes CASSLAWNSIHSGANVLTF.